Listed below are T cell receptor beta chains from one sample, sequenced in a study of glioma-infiltrating T cells. From the multiplex PCR reads, TCRdb called clonotypes with MiXCR, one entry per CDR3 protein. The data show roughly 130,000 distinct CDR3 sequences, 24% seen once. The sample was glioma tissue, nonneoplastic brain tissue, or PBMCs (not recorded which). The receptors come from a human donor with low-grade glioma or glioblastoma, undergoing nonglioma brain surgery, or in good health (not recorded which). The CDR3 runs from the conserved cysteine through the conserved F or W. A D gene is named only where the DNA matches it firmly. The listing skips clone size in some rows; elsewhere it reads once, few, many or a size class.

j_call d_call clone_size v_call cdr3_nt cdr3_aa
TRBJ2-1 TRBD2 few TRBV20-1 TGCAGTGCCCTACCGGGACTAGCGGGCAATGAGCAGTTCTTC CSALPGLAGNEQFF
TRBJ2-3 NA NA TRBV3-1 TGTGCCAGCAGCCGCTCCTGGGCAGATACGCAGTATTTT CASSRSWADTQYF
TRBJ2-1 TRBD2 few TRBV24-1 TGTGCCACCAGTGATTTGATGGGACTAGCGGGAGATGAGCAGTTCTTC CATSDLMGLAGDEQFF
TRBJ2-1 TRBD2 NA TRBV4-1 TGCGCCAGCAGCAGGGGACTAGCGGGGGGAGGTAATGAGCAGTTCTTC CASSRGLAGGGNEQFF
TRBJ2-1 NA few TRBV7-9 TGTGCCAGCAGCCCCCGAGAGGGGGTATACAATGAGCAGTTCTTC CASSPREGVYNEQFF
TRBJ1-6 NA NA TRBV27 TGTGCCAGCAGGTTCTCGGGACCCTATTCACCCCTCCACTTT CASRFSGPYSPLHF
TRBJ1-5 NA NA TRBV3-1 TGTGCCAGCAGCCAAGGGACCCTCAATCAGCCCCAGCATTTT CASSQGTLNQPQHF
TRBJ1-1 TRBD1 many TRBV7-6 TGTGCCAGCAGCTTAACCATTCCTGGGACAGGGGGGACTGAAGCTTTCTTT CASSLTIPGTGGTEAFF
TRBJ2-1 TRBD2 few TRBV20-1 TGCAGTGCTAGAGACGGGGGGGCGGCCTACAATGAGCAGTTCTTC CSARDGGAAYNEQFF
TRBJ2-3 NA NA TRBV7-9 TGTGCCAGCGCCTCCGGGGGTCCGGGGCGGACAGATACGCAGTATTTT CASASGGPGRTDTQYF